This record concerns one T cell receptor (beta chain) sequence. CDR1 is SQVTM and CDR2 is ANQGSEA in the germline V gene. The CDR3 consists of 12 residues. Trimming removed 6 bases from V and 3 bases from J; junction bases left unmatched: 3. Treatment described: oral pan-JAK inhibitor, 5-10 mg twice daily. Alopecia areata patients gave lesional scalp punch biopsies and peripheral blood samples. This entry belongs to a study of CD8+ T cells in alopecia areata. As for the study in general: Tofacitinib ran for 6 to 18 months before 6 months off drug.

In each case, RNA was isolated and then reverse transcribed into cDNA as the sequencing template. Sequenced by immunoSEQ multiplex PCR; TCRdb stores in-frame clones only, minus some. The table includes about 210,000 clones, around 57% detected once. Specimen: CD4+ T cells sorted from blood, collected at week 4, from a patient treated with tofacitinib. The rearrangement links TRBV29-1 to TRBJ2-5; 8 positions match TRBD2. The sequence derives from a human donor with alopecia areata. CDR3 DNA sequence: TGCAGCGTAGTAGCGGGGAAAGAGACCCAGTACTTC. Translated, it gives CSVVAGKETQYF.